The clone carrying this T cell receptor (beta chain) was observed at least ten times. The antigen is undetermined. A library of TCRbeta sequences, prepared with unique molecular identifiers, was generated. TCRdb independently ran MiXCR on the PCR reads; one entry per CDR3 protein. The profile covers about 250,000 distinct CDR3 sequences, with 20% to 30% appearing a single time and 4% to 5.5% taken by the ten largest. This record belongs to a study of T-cell reconstitution after alpha-beta-depleted transplantation in children. Broader study findings: Newly made T cells mostly supplied T-cell counts and diversity one year after transplant. High day-60 TCRbeta diversity in some patients came from surviving recipient T cells and thymic progenitors. There were reportedly several hundred expanded graft clones from which alpha-beta T cells came about two months after transplant.

The receptor's source is a female patient aged 2 to 10 who had a stem cell transplant for congenital amegakaryocytic thrombocytopenia, so the T cells may come from the graft donor. This specimen consisted of PBMCs, mostly from graft donor cells, obtained 360 days after TCRalphabeta/CD19-depleted stem cell transplant.

Written as DNA, the CDR3 is TGCGCCAGCAGCTTAGCGGGAGGACCTTACGAGCAGTACTTC. The encoded protein is CASSLAGGPYEQYF. The chain is built from TRBV5-1 and TRBJ2-7; 9 bases map to TRBD2. Germline loops: CDR1 SGHRS, CDR2 YFSETQ. The CDR3 loop spans 14 amino acids. The V and J ends lost 2 bases and 4 bases, in that order; junction bases with no gene match: 4.